Each of the 16 T cell receptor beta chains below was sequenced from the same sample in a study of cytomegalovirus exposure and HLA in healthy donors (dated by TCRdb to 2016 to 2017). Libraries were made using the immunoSEQ multiplex PCR assay. For the multiplex PCR, a mixture combining 60 forward primers for TCR Vbeta segments and 13 reverse primers for TCR Jbeta segments was used. In TCRdb, the immuneACCESS table is reduced to in-frame sequences with V and J assigned. These tables do not hold every clone; where another copy was compared, an unresolved V gene accounts for under half, and the others remain unexplained. The sample profile shows about 120,000 clones; 74% of them were found once. About 2% of the sample rests with the top ten. Sequencing was carried out using PBMCs. The receptors here all came from a human donor in good health.

This clone was picked up a small number of times. Other nucleotide sequences in the sample specify the same CDR3. The chain couples TRBV5-1 to TRBJ2-7; 10 bases align to TRBD1. The CDR3 sequence is 14 residues long. Germline assignment: CDR1 SGHRS and CDR2 YFSETQ. The trim removed 4 bases at V and 1 base at J, leaving 2 bases unmatched. CDR3 DNA: TGCGCCAGCAGCCTGGGACAGGGGTCCTACGAGCAGTACTTC. Its translation: CASSLGQGSYEQYF.

The chain is built from TRBV5-1 and TRBJ2-5; D is unresolved. This CDR3 spans 13 amino acids. Trimming shortened V by 2 bases and J by 1 base, and 6 bases separated the two germline ends. Per germline, CDR1 SGHRS and CDR2 YFSETQ. Written as DNA, the CDR3 is TGCGCCAGCAGCTTCTACCTCCAAGAGACCCAGTACTTC. Translating gives CASSFYLQETQYF.

The chain links TRBV19 to TRBJ1-2; 8 bases fit TRBD1. This CDR3 is built from 15 residues. Germline V gene lookup returns CDR1 LNHDA and CDR2 SQIVND (reference sequence). The ends lost 6 bases at V and 5 bases at J; junction bases unmatched: 11. In nucleotides, the CDR3 is TGTGCCAGTAGCCCCGGACAGGGCCCCAGGTATGGCTACACCTTC. Protein: CASSPGQGPRYGYTF.

CDR3 coding DNA: TGTGCCAGTAGTATAACGGGATTCTGGACAGATACGCAGTATTTT. The encoded protein is CASSITGFWTDTQYF. The chain uses TRBV19 and TRBJ2-3; D is possibly TRBD2 (5 bases). The CDR3 is made up of 15 amino acids. Germline lookup yields CDR1 LNHDA and CDR2 SQIVND (reference sequence). V shed 2 bases and J shed 3 bases, with 12 bases lying between them.

This chain joins TRBV10-3 and TRBJ1-1; possible D gene TRBD1, 5 bases. Germline V gene lookup returns CDR1 ENHRY and CDR2 SYGVKD. CDR3 length: 16 residues. V lost 0 bases to trimming and J lost 1 base, with 12 bases between them. The CDR3 sequence: CAISESTAGGNTEAFF. CDR3 DNA: TGTGCCATCAGTGAGTCTACGGCGGGGGGGAACACTGAAGCTTTCTTT.

This clone came up once. This chain uses TRBV5-1 with TRBJ2-6; the D gene is possibly TRBD2 (5 bases). V was clipped by 4 bases and J by 0 bases, with 17 bases between them. The CDR3 is 18 residues long. Germline loops: CDR1 SGHRS, CDR2 YFSETQ. CDR3 region: CASSGSTGKYSGANVLTF. CDR3 coding DNA: TGCGCCAGCAGCGGGTCGACGGGGAAATACTCTGGGGCCAACGTCCTGACTTTC.

The chain joins TRBV5-1 to TRBJ1-3, with D hard to call. Trimming pared 0 bases from V and 0 bases from J, leaving 7 bases between. This CDR3 has 15 residues. CDR1 and CDR2 (germline): SGHRS, YFSETQ. CDR3 sequence: CASSLALPSGNTIYF. The CDR3 bases are TGCGCCAGCAGCTTGGCTCTCCCCTCTGGAAACACCATATATTTT.

J is TRBJ1-6 and V is TRBV2, with a possible D match to TRBD1 (6 bases). The germline V gene encodes CDR1 SNHLY and CDR2 FYNNEI. With 5 bases removed from V and 3 bases from J, the gap between germline ends came to 8 bases. CDR3 length: 14 amino acids. For the CDR3, the DNA is TGTGCCAGCAGTCCGGACAGCTATAATTCACCCCTCCACTTT. Translation: CASSPDSYNSPLHF.

V is TRBV7-9 and J is TRBJ1-2; unclear D gene. Trimming stripped 5 bases from V and 0 bases from J, with 16 bases between. Germline values: CDR1 SEHNR, CDR2 FQNEAQ (reference sequence). The CDR3 runs to 16 residues. Here the CDR3 DNA reads TGTGCCAGCAGCCCGGAGGGTCAGGTATCTAACTATGGCTACACCTTC. Protein sequence: CASSPEGQVSNYGYTF.

The V gene is TRBV5-1, the J gene TRBJ1-1; 9 bases fit TRBD1. The CDR3 extends over 18 amino acids. The trim removed 0 bases at V and 0 bases at J, leaving 9 bases unmatched. Looked up from germline, CDR1 is SGHRS and CDR2 is YFSETQ. CDR3 sequence reads: CASSLGRGGTGLNTEAFF. CDR3 nucleotide sequence: TGCGCCAGCAGCTTGGGCCGAGGGGGGACAGGGTTGAACACTGAAGCTTTCTTT.

This chain's CDR3 is CASHPGGVVAEAFF. The CDR3 DNA reads as TGCGCCAGCCACCCTGGGGGGGTGGTGGCTGAAGCTTTCTTT. V and J are TRBV5-1 and TRBJ1-1, with TRBD1 as a possible D gene (5 bases). Trimming removed 7 bases at V and 6 bases at J, with 19 bases between. Germline V gene lookup returns CDR1 SGHRS and CDR2 YFSETQ. The CDR3 loop spans 14 amino acids.

This clone was counted between two and nine times. The J gene is TRBJ1-2, the V gene TRBV19, with D possibly TRBD1 on 6 matching bases. The length of the CDR3 is 16 residues. Germline V gives CDR1 LNHDA, CDR2 SQIVND (reference sequence). Trimming removed 3 bases from V and 11 bases from J, with 25 bases in between. In nucleotides, the CDR3 is TGTGCCAGTAGTATCTCCCTCTCTAGGACAGTCGAAGGATACACCTTC. Its translation is CASSISLSRTVEGYTF.

The chain joins TRBV6-1 to TRBJ1-4, with 8 nucleotides matching TRBD1. Trimming cost V 6 bases and J 8 bases; bases outside gene matches: 2. The germline V gene encodes CDR1 MNHNS and CDR2 SASEGT. This CDR3 spans 12 amino acids. CDR3 amino acids: CASRTGGEKLFF. In DNA form, the CDR3 reads TGTGCCAGCAGAACAGGGGGAGAAAAACTGTTTTTT.

The V call is TRBV7-6, the J call TRBJ1-3; D is perhaps TRBD1 (5 bases). There are 13 residues in the CDR3. Germline V CDR1 and CDR2: SGHVS, FNYEAQ. The V and J ends lost 5 bases and 4 bases respectively, with 9 bases between them. DNA for the CDR3: TGTGCCAGCAGCGTCAGGGTCGGAAACACCATATATTTT. Translating gives CASSVRVGNTIYF. The full variable domain, in which reference TRBV7-6 and TRBJ1-3 provide the parts outside the CDR3, is GAGVSQSPRYKVTKRGQDVALRCDPISGHVSLYWYRQALGQGPEFLTYFNYEAQQDKSGLPNDRFSAERPEGSISTLTIQRTEQRDSAMYRCASSVRVGNTIYFGEGSWLTVV.

The CDR3 DNA is TGTGCCAGCAGACCACAGGGCAACTCTGGAAACACCATATATTTT. As protein: CASRPQGNSGNTIYF. V and J are TRBV28 and TRBJ1-3, with D possibly TRBD1 on 6 matching bases. Germline V CDR1 and CDR2: MDHEN, SYDVKM. Trimming removed 6 bases from V and 0 bases from J, with 12 bases in between. The CDR3 has 15 residues.

This chain connects TRBV6-1 to TRBJ1-5; 7 bases align to TRBD1. The length of the CDR3 is 15 residues. Germline CDR1 is MNHNS and CDR2 is SASEGT. The V gene end was trimmed by 5 bases and the J gene end by 4 bases; junction bases not matched to a gene: 8. The CDR3 reads CASSPGRTGNQPQHF. For the CDR3, the DNA is TGTGCCAGCAGTCCAGGGCGGACAGGAAATCAGCCCCAGCATTTT.